A single sample gave rise to the 29 T cell receptor beta chains below, sequenced in a study of T-cell reconstitution after alpha-beta-depleted transplantation in children. A TCRbeta library incorporating unique molecular identifiers was prepared. TCRdb analysed the PCR reads with MiXCR anew, one entry per CDR3 protein. The sample yields some 390,000 distinct CDR3 sequences, roughly 20% seen once. Material: PBMCs from the stem cell graft donor, obtained from the stem cell graft. Receptor source: a human donor who donated a stem cell graft to a child with acute myeloid leukemia.

This clonotype showed up just a few times. The rearrangement joins TRBV21-1 to TRBJ2-7; the table's D call, TRBD1, was not checked against the DNA. TRBV21-1 is tagged as a pseudogene. The CDR3 loop spans 13 amino acids. CDR3: CASLGQGDYEQYF. CDR3 nucleotides: TGTGCCTCTCTGGGACAGGGGGACTACGAGCAGTACTTC.

This clonotype occurred a few times. This chain joins TRBV12-3 or TRBV12-4 and TRBJ2-7, with 7 bases that match TRBD1. The CDR3 runs to 14 residues. Trimming removed 5 bases from V and 5 bases from J; junction bases left unmatched: 9. CDR3 amino acids: CASSLSTGLNEQYF. Here the CDR3 DNA reads TGTGCCAGCAGTCTTTCGACAGGGTTGAACGAGCAGTACTTC.

The CDR3 nucleotides are TGTGCCAGCAGTACAATAGGGAAACTAGCGGCCGATAACAATGAGCAGTTCTTC. This sequence encodes CASSTIGKLAADNNEQFF. The V and J genes are TRBV25-1 and TRBJ2-1, with TRBD2 matching 8 bases. The CDR3 has 18 residues. Trimming removed 5 bases from V and 5 bases from J; junction bases left unmatched: 17. Germline CDR1 and CDR2: MGHDK and SYGVNS.

The genes are TRBV29-1 and TRBJ2-2; TRBD1 matches 10 bases. J lost 5 bases, V lost 3 bases, and 6 bases had no gene match. Per germline, CDR1 SQVTM and CDR2 ANQGSEA. The CDR3 covers 15 residues. The CDR3 nucleotides are TGCAGCGTTGATCCGGGACAGGGGAGGACCGGGGAGCTGTTTTTT. This codes for CSVDPGQGRTGELFF.

This clonotype was picked up a small number of times. The chain links TRBV29-1 to TRBJ2-3, with D hard to call. The CDR3 runs to 11 residues. CDR1 and CDR2 from the germline V gene are SQVTM and ANQGSEA. The ends were cut back, 7 bases at V and 5 bases at J, with 10 bases in the middle. The CDR3: CSADTVDTQYF. The CDR3 nucleotides are TGCAGCGCCGACACCGTAGATACGCAGTATTTT.

The chain carries TRBV2 and TRBJ2-2; tentatively, D is TRBD1 (6 bases). The CDR3 is 14 residues long. Trimming cost V 6 bases and J 3 bases, with 11 bases left between them. The germline V gene encodes CDR1 SNHLY and CDR2 FYNNEI. The CDR3 protein is CASRFTGYTGELFF. The CDR3 DNA follows: TGTGCCAGCAGATTTACAGGGTACACCGGGGAGCTGTTTTTT.

This clonotype was counted ten times or more. This chain joins TRBV29-1 and TRBJ2-7; 7 nucleotides match TRBD1. The V and J ends lost 4 bases and 0 bases, in that order; junction bases with no gene match: 9. The germline CDR1 and CDR2 sequences are SQVTM and ANQGSEA. The CDR3 is made up of 15 amino acids. The chain's CDR3 is CSVARAGDSSYEQYF. The DNA for the CDR3 is TGCAGCGTTGCCAGGGCAGGGGACAGCTCCTACGAGCAGTACTTC.

The sample holds many counts of this clonotype. The CDR3: CASSPGTGRTNEKLFF. The CDR3 DNA is TGTGCCAGCAGCCCCGGAACAGGGCGTACTAATGAAAAACTGTTTTTT. The J gene is TRBJ1-4, the V gene TRBV7-3; TRBD1 is a possible D gene (6 bases). The CDR3 length is 16 residues. Germline V gene lookup returns CDR1 SGHTA and CDR2 FQGTGA. V lost 5 bases and J 2 bases, leaving 15 bases between the germline ends.

This clonotype has only a few counts. V and J are TRBV10-3 and TRBJ1-5; D gene unclear. This CDR3 contains 13 residues. Germline-derived CDR1 and CDR2 are ENHRY and SYGVKD. CDR3 residues: CAAGSYSNQPQHF. The CDR3 DNA reads as TGTGCAGCCGGGTCTTATAGCAATCAGCCCCAGCATTTT.

The chain couples TRBV27 to TRBJ2-7; weak D call: TRBD1 (6 bases). V was clipped by 5 bases and J by 4 bases, with 9 bases between them. CDR3 size: 12 residues. The V gene's germline CDR1 is MNHEY and CDR2 SMNVEV (reference sequence). CDR3 sequence: CASSGRGYEQYF. CDR3 in DNA: TGTGCCAGCAGTGGCAGGGGATACGAGCAGTACTTC.

This clonotype was detected many times. The chain is built from TRBV29-1 and TRBJ2-7, with D uncertain. V dropped 6 bases and J dropped 4 bases, with 16 bases sitting between them. Germline CDR1 is SQVTM and CDR2 is ANQGSEA. This CDR3 contains 13 residues. The CDR3 bases are TGCAGCGTGAAGGTATTCCACCTATACGAGCAGTACTTC. This encodes CSVKVFHLYEQYF.

This clonotype showed up just a few times. J is TRBJ2-3 and V is TRBV2; TRBD1 matches at 10 bases. This CDR3 is 15 amino acids long. V was pared by 6 bases and J by 0 bases, with 3 bases of the junction left unmatched. Germline values: CDR1 SNHLY, CDR2 FYNNEI. Here the CDR3 DNA reads TGTGCCAGCAGCGGGACAGGGGACAGCACAGATACGCAGTATTTT. Its protein is CASSGTGDSTDTQYF.

This clonotype was detected only once. The chain is built from TRBV5-1 and TRBJ2-3, with 10 bases fitting TRBD2. Germline V gene sequence: CDR1 SGHRS, CDR2 YFSETQ. Trimming took 2 bases from V and 4 from J; bases not matched to a gene: 4. CDR3 length equals 15 residues. The CDR3 loop reads CASSLQREGADTQYF. The CDR3 nucleotides read TGCGCCAGCAGCTTACAGCGGGAGGGCGCAGATACGCAGTATTTT.

The chain employs TRBV5-1 and TRBJ1-1; weak D call: TRBD1 (5 bases). CDR1 and CDR2 from the germline V gene are SGHRS and YFSETQ. The CDR3 is 16 residues long. Between the trimmed V and J ends, which lost 4 bases and 3 bases, there was a span of 19 bases. The CDR3 sequence: CASSPRQSPMDTEAFF. CDR3 DNA sequence: TGCGCCAGCAGCCCAAGACAGTCCCCGATGGACACTGAAGCTTTCTTT. Full variable domain (missing parts from reference TRBV5-1 and TRBJ1-1): KAGVTQTPRYLIKTRGQQVTLSCSPISGHRSVSWYQQTPGQGLQFLFEYFSETQRNKGNFPGRFSGRQFSNSRSEMNVSTLELGDSALYLCASSPRQSPMDTEAFFGQGTRLTVV.

The gene calls are TRBV2 and TRBJ2-2; 8 bases fit TRBD1. The V and J ends lost 7 bases and 6 bases, in that order; junction bases with no gene match: 7. This CDR3 comprises 14 residues. The germline CDR1 and CDR2 sequences are SNHLY and FYNNEI. The CDR3 region has the DNA TGTGCCAGCAAGACGGACAGGGTCTCCGGGGAGCTGTTTTTT. It translates to CASKTDRVSGELFF.

The chain has TRBV4-2 and TRBJ2-3; TRBD2 matches at 7 bases. Germline loops: CDR1 LGHNA, CDR2 YNFKEQ. J was trimmed by 1 base and V by 2 bases; bases with no gene match: 6. The CDR3 extends over 16 amino acids. CDR3 in amino acids: CASSQLFAGGTDTQYF. As DNA, the CDR3 is TGTGCCAGCAGCCAATTGTTTGCGGGAGGCACAGATACGCAGTATTTT.

There are a few counts of this clonotype. The J gene is TRBJ2-1, the V gene TRBV24-1; D not certain. The CDR3 totals 16 residues. The germline gives CDR1 KGHDR, CDR2 SFDVKD. V was shortened by 4 bases and J by 0 bases, with 12 bases between the two germline ends. CDR3 amino acids: CATSDQARSSYNEQFF. The CDR3 DNA follows: TGTGCCACCAGTGACCAAGCCAGGAGCTCCTACAATGAGCAGTTCTTC.

This clonotype was counted only a few times. This sequence joins TRBV4-3 and TRBJ2-1; 7 bases line up with TRBD2. Germline assignment: CDR1 LGHNA and CDR2 YSLEER. V trimming: 4 bases; J trimming: 2 bases; junction bases outside the gene matches: 8. This CDR3 contains 16 residues. The CDR3 DNA reads TGCGCCAGCAGCCTTACGACTAGCTGGCCCTACAATGAGCAGTTCTTC. It specifies CASSLTTSWPYNEQFF.

This clonotype was detected a few times. The rearrangement uses TRBV6-1 and TRBJ1-3; D gene ambiguous. The CDR3 runs 14 residues. CDR1 MNHNS and CDR2 SASEGT come from the germline V gene. Trimming left V 8 bases short and J 0 bases short, with 11 bases between. CDR3 loop: CASRFGDSGNTIYF. The CDR3 nucleotides read TGTGCCAGCCGATTCGGGGACTCTGGAAACACCATATATTTT.

This clonotype was observed a few times. CDR3 bases: TGTGCCAGCAGCCCACGACAGGGGCAACTGTTTTTT. It yields the protein CASSPRQGQLFF. This chain joins TRBV28 and TRBJ1-4; 8 nucleotides agree with TRBD1. CDR1 and CDR2 from the germline V gene are MDHEN and SYDVKM. This CDR3 is built from 12 residues. J lost 12 bases, V lost 6 bases, and 6 bases had no gene match.

The chain has TRBV29-1 and TRBJ2-5, with D perhaps matching TRBD2 (5 bases). Germline lookup yields CDR1 SQVTM and CDR2 ANQGSEA. V shed 2 bases and J shed 1 base, with 17 bases lying between them. This CDR3 is 16 amino acids long. The CDR3 coding sequence is TGCAGCGTTGAATTCGTCGGAGGCGGGTTCCAAGAGACCCAGTACTTC. It translates to CSVEFVGGGFQETQYF.

J is TRBJ2-7 and V is TRBV12-3 or TRBV12-4; D might be TRBD2 (5 bases). With 5 bases removed from V and 1 base from J, the gap between germline ends came to 15 bases. The CDR3 is made up of 15 amino acids. CDR3 DNA: TGTGCCAGCAGTGGACGGGGAGATCTTTCCTACGAGCAGTACTTC. Translated: CASSGRGDLSYEQYF.

This clonotype was recorded only once. Written as DNA, the CDR3 is TGCGCCAGCAGCGTACAGTTCAATCAGCCCCAGCATTTT. Translating it yields CASSVQFNQPQHF. The chain couples TRBV4-1 to TRBJ1-5; D is ambiguous. The V end was cut by 5 bases, the J end by 3 bases, with 8 bases between. Germline CDR1 is MGHRA and CDR2 is YSYEKL. This CDR3 has 13 amino acids.

Ten or more counts support this clonotype. V gene TRBV5-1 combines with J gene TRBJ2-7, with D uncertain. The V gene lost 0 bases and the J gene lost 5 bases, with 12 bases spanning the gap. The CDR3 runs to 14 residues. CDR1 is SGHRS, CDR2 YFSETQ, per germline. The CDR3 region is CASSLVGKTHEQYF. DNA of the CDR3: TGCGCCAGCAGCTTGGTGGGGAAAACCCACGAGCAGTACTTC.

This clonotype was found a few times. As DNA, the CDR3 is TGCAGTGCTAGAGAGGGACATTACAATGAGCAGTTCTTC. Encoded protein: CSAREGHYNEQFF. The J gene is TRBJ2-1, the V gene TRBV20-1, with TRBD1 as a possible D gene (6 bases). V lost 0 bases, J lost 4 bases, and 7 bases lay in between. This CDR3 spans 13 amino acids. The germline gives CDR1 DFQATT, CDR2 SNEGSKA (reference sequence).

The genes are TRBV4-3 and TRBJ2-7; perhaps TRBD2 as D (6 bases). This CDR3 has 16 amino acids. Deletions cut 4 bases from V and 0 bases from J, with 16 bases between. Germline-derived CDR1 and CDR2 are LGHNA and YSLEER. CDR3 in DNA: TGCGCCAGCAGCCCAGCTGAGGGAGGTAGCTCCTACGAGCAGTACTTC. Translation gives CASSPAEGGSSYEQYF.

This clonotype showed up just a few times. This chain connects TRBV27 to TRBJ1-6; TRBD1 might be the D (6 bases). CDR3 length equals 17 residues. CDR1 is MNHEY and CDR2 is SMNVEV in the germline V gene (reference sequence). V lost 5 bases to trimming and J lost 5 bases, with 19 bases between them. The CDR3 nucleotides are TGTGCCAGCAGTCCAACGCCGACAGGAATAGATAATTCACCCCTCCACTTT. It encodes CASSPTPTGIDNSPLHF.

This clonotype was recorded at least ten times. The chain links TRBV12-3 or TRBV12-4 to TRBJ1-5, with TRBD1 identical over 8 bases. This CDR3 has 15 amino acids. The junction had 5 bases not matched to a gene; V was cut back by 4 bases and J by 3 bases. The CDR3: CASSYQGAPNQPQHF. In nucleotides, the CDR3 is TGTGCCAGCAGTTATCAGGGGGCCCCCAATCAGCCCCAGCATTTT.

Many counts were recorded for this clonotype. The V gene is TRBV5-1, the J gene TRBJ2-3, with D maybe TRBD1 (5 bases). The CDR3 covers 16 residues. Per the germline V gene, CDR1 is SGHRS and CDR2 is YFSETQ. Trimming cost V 4 bases and J 2 bases, with 17 bases left between them. The CDR3 nucleotides read TGCGCCAGCAGCCCCGGACAAGGTCCCCCCACAGATACGCAGTATTTT. Protein sequence: CASSPGQGPPTDTQYF.